This record covers a single T cell receptor (beta chain). Its antigen is not known. The data stem from a study of CXCR3-negative and CXCR3-positive naive CD8 T cells. Study-wide context: The total count of TRB reads reached about 135 million, and each library contributed about 1.5 +/- 0.3 million. Study findings and constraints: CXCR3-negative naive cells had less hydrophobic TRB CDR3s than did CXCR3-positive naive cells. Memory CD8+ T cell repertoires were far less diverse than both naive subsets. For the naive subsets, surface CD5 was similar, and TCR strength was inferred from TRB CDR3 properties.

Germline V CDR1 and CDR2: MNHEY, SVGAGI. The CDR3 contains 14 residues. UMI-labeled TRB cDNA libraries were prepared by 5' RACE. TCRdb reworked the 5' RACE reads into one entry per CDR3 protein, no DNA. The listing records some 130,000 distinct CDR3 sequences. The source of this sequence is a human donor in good health. Some clones in this sample may be carry-over from other donors' samples. The sample was naive CXCR3+ CD8+ T cells from blood. Documented subset: CD45RO-CCR7+CD27+CD95- naive CD8+ T cells expressing CXCR3 (TNR3+). This chain connects TRBV6-5 to TRBJ1-1; the D call of TRBD1 rests on TCRdb alone, since no DNA is present to check it. The CDR3 region is CASSYGAGSIEAFF.